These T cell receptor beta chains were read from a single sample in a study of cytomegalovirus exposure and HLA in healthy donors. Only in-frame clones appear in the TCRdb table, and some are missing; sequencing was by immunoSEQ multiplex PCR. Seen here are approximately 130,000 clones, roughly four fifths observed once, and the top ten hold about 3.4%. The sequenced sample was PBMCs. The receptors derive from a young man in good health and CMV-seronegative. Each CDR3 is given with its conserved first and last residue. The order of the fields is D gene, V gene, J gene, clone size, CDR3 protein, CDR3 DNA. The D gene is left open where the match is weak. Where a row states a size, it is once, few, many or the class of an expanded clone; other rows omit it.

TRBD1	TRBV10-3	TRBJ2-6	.	CAISADRAGANVLTF	TGTGCCATCAGTGCGGACAGGGCTGGGGCCAACGTCCTGACTTTC
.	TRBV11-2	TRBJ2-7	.	CASSPSSAGIPYEQYF	TGTGCCAGCAGCCCCTCAAGTGCCGGGATCCCCTACGAGCAGTACTTC
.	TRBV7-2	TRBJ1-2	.	CASSATDNYGYTF	TGTGCCAGCAGCGCCACAGATAACTATGGCTACACCTTC
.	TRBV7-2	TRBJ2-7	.	CASSPQQGSYEQYF	TGTGCCAGCAGCCCACAACAGGGCTCCTACGAGCAGTACTTC
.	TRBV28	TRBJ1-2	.	CASSLEPLYGYTF	TGTGCCAGCAGTTTGGAGCCCCTCTATGGCTACACCTTC
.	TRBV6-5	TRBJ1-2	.	CASTRQADAYGYTF	TGTGCCAGCACCCGGCAGGCCGACGCCTATGGCTACACCTTC
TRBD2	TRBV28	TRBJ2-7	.	CASSFIASGRVEQYF	TGTGCCAGCAGTTTTATCGCTAGCGGGAGGGTCGAGCAGTACTTC
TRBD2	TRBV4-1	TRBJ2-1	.	CASNRPGLAFSEQFF	TGCGCCAGCAACAGACCGGGACTAGCTTTTAGTGAGCAGTTCTTC
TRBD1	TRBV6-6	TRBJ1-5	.	CASSPGTGVEQPQHF	TGTGCCAGCAGCCCCGGGACAGGGGTCGAACAGCCCCAGCATTTT
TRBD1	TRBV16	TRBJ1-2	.	CASSRNSPGQGSHGYTF	TGTGCCAGCAGCCGCAACTCCCCGGGACAGGGTTCGCATGGCTACACCTTC
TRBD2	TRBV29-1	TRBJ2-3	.	CSVASGSTDTQYF	TGCAGCGTAGCTAGCGGAAGCACAGATACGCAGTATTTT
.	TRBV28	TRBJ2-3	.	CASSYGTRGRDTQYF	TGTGCCAGCAGTTACGGGACGCGGGGTCGGGATACGCAGTATTTT
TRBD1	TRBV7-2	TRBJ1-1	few	CASSLVPGQGFRTEAFF	TGTGCCAGCAGCTTAGTTCCGGGACAGGGGTTTCGGACTGAAGCTTTCTTT
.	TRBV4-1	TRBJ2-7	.	CASSHRELSYEQYF	TGCGCCAGCAGCCATCGGGAATTGTCCTACGAGCAGTACTTC
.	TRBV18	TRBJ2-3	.	CASSPPSVDTQYF	TGTGCCAGCTCACCACCTTCAGTGGATACGCAGTATTTT
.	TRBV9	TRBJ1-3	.	CASSAIEGQGNTIYF	TGTGCCAGCAGCGCGATAGAAGGACAAGGAAACACCATATATTTT
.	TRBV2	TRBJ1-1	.	CASLPVNTEAFF	TGTGCCAGCCTCCCGGTGAACACTGAAGCTTTCTTT
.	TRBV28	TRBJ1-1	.	CASTGSGAFF	TGTGCCAGCACTGGTTCCGGTGCTTTCTTT
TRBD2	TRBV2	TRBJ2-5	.	CASRARLAGEETQYF	TGTGCCAGCAGAGCGCGACTAGCGGGAGAAGAGACCCAGTACTTC
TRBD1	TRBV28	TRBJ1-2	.	CASSFDREYGYTF	TGTGCCAGCAGTTTCGACAGGGAGTATGGCTACACCTTC
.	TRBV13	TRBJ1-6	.	CASSFGQYNSPLHF	TGTGCCAGCAGTTTTGGACAGTATAATTCACCCCTCCACTTT
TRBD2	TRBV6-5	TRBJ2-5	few	CASRTSGQETQYF	TGTGCCAGCAGGACTAGCGGTCAAGAGACCCAGTACTTC
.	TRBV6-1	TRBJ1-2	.	CASSEGQEGGNGYTF	TGTGCCAGCAGTGAAGGGCAGGAAGGGGGTAATGGCTACACCTTC
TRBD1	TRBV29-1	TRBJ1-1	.	CSVEGSDREGREAFF	TGCAGCGTTGAAGGGAGTGACAGGGAAGGTCGTGAAGCTTTCTTT